Listed below are T cell receptor beta chains from one sample, sequenced in a study of post-analysis software for immune sequencing data. In TCRdb, the PCR reads were re-called with MiXCR into one record per CDR3 protein. This table holds fewer than 900,000 distinct CDR3 sequences, 40% to 55% found once. The sample consisted of blood. These receptors all come from a girl aged 5-17 years with multiple sclerosis. CDR3s include the opening cysteine and the closing phenylalanine or tryptophan. D genes are given only for firm matches. Size is omitted from some rows. Given values are once, few, many or a class for expanded clones.

-,TRBV6-1,TRBJ2-7,-,CASSEAGHLGGYEQYF,TGTGCCAGCAGTGAAGCGGGACACCTAGGAGGCTACGAGCAGTACTTC
TRBD1,TRBV29-1,TRBJ2-4,few,CSVFTGQVDIQYF,TGCAGCGTCTTCACGGGACAGGTGGACATTCAGTACTTC
-,TRBV20-1,TRBJ2-1,once,CGASYPLFDLGTGDEQFF,TGCGGTGCTTCATATCCTCTCTTCGACTTAGGTACAGGCGATGAGCAGTTCTTC
-,TRBV25-1,TRBJ2-7,-,CASSELGGWYEQYF,TGTGCCAGCAGTGAATTGGGAGGATGGTACGAGCAGTACTTC
-,TRBV15,TRBJ1-5,-,CATSRDVPENQPQHF,TGTGCCACCAGCAGAGATGTTCCAGAGAATCAGCCCCAGCATTTT
TRBD2,TRBV7-2,TRBJ2-1,few,CASSRYISGNTFYNEQFF,TGTGCCAGCAGTCGGTATATTAGCGGGAACACTTTCTACAATGAGCAGTTCTTC
TRBD1,TRBV5-4,TRBJ1-1,-,CASSTTGEAFF,TGTGCCAGCAGCACTACAGGGGAGGCTTTCTTT
TRBD2,TRBV7-9,TRBJ2-5,few,CASSSWGGFETQYF,TGTGCCAGCAGCTCCTGGGGGGGATTCGAGACCCAGTACTTC
TRBD2,TRBV7-2,TRBJ2-7,-,CASSFSSGSGHEQYF,TGTGCCAGCAGCTTCTCTAGCGGGAGCGGCCACGAGCAGTACTTC
TRBD2,TRBV20-1,TRBJ2-1,-,CSARVGRVLAGAREQFF,TGCAGTGCTAGAGTCGGTAGGGTACTAGCGGGAGCTCGGGAGCAGTTCTTC
-,TRBV6-5,TRBJ1-2,-,CASSYERTDSNYGYTF,TGTGCCAGCAGTTACGAGCGGACGGACTCTAACTATGGCTACACCTTC
TRBD2,TRBV3-1,TRBJ2-3,-,CASSQSSGRLADTQYF,TGTGCCAGCAGCCAAAGTAGCGGGAGGCTCGCAGATACGCAGTATTTT
-,TRBV11-3,TRBJ2-5,-,CASSDDTYQETQYF,TGTGCCAGCAGCGACGATACGTACCAAGAGACCCAGTACTTC
TRBD2,TRBV24-1,TRBJ2-3,-,CATSDSSGTTDTQYF,TGTGCCACCAGTGATTCTAGCGGGACGACAGATACGCAGTATTTT
-,TRBV30,TRBJ2-5,-,CAWSVQSRETQYF,TGTGCCTGGAGTGTACAGAGTAGAGAGACCCAGTACTTC
TRBD2,TRBV2,TRBJ2-7,-,CVIRTSGFYEQYF,TGTGTCATCAGGACTAGCGGGTTCTACGAGCAGTACTTC
-,TRBV7-2,TRBJ2-4,many,CASSPRGGLAKNIQYF,TGTGCCAGCAGCCCCCGTGGCGGACTAGCCAAAAACATTCAGTACTTC
TRBD1,TRBV29-1,TRBJ2-3,-,CSVERGPGDTQYF,TGCAGCGTTGAAAGGGGGCCAGGAGATACGCAGTATTTT
TRBD1,TRBV19,TRBJ2-3,few,CASSLRTGGPTDTQYF,TGTGCCAGTAGTCTCAGGACAGGGGGGCCCACAGATACGCAGTATTTT
TRBD2,TRBV11-3,TRBJ2-5,once,CASSLWASGSGGETQYF,TGTGCCAGCAGCTTATGGGCTAGCGGGAGCGGTGGGGAGACCCAGTACTTC
TRBD1,TRBV12-3/TRBV12-4,TRBJ1-2,few,CASRFRDRENYGYTF,TGTGCCAGCCGTTTCCGGGACAGGGAGAACTATGGCTACACCTTC
TRBD2,TRBV6-2/TRBV6-3,TRBJ2-3,once,CASNLSGSRSDTQYF,TGTGCCAGCAACCTTAGCGGGAGTCGGTCGGATACGCAGTATTTT
-,TRBV12-3/TRBV12-4,TRBJ2-7,few,CASSHRAYLGEQYF,TGTGCCAGCAGTCACCGGGCCTATCTAGGCGAGCAGTACTTC
-,TRBV25-1,TRBJ1-2,-,CASSVPGRGADGYTF,TGTGCCAGCAGTGTACCGGGACGGGGGGCGGATGGCTACACCTTC
TRBD2,TRBV3-1,TRBJ2-7,-,CASSQDVPSGSPRNEQYF,TGTGCCAGCAGCCAAGATGTCCCTAGCGGGAGCCCCCGCAACGAGCAGTACTTC
-,TRBV12-3/TRBV12-4,TRBJ2-1,few,CASSLALGGPNEQFF,TGTGCCAGCAGTTTAGCGCTGGGGGGGCCCAATGAGCAGTTCTTC
-,TRBV12-3/TRBV12-4,TRBJ2-3,few,CASSSSALRSTDTQYF,TGTGCCAGCAGTTCATCGGCCTTAAGGAGCACAGATACGCAGTATTTT
TRBD2,TRBV4-3,TRBJ2-7,-,CASSQDGTSGYYEQYF,TGCGCCAGCAGCCAAGACGGGACTAGCGGTTACTACGAGCAGTACTTC
-,TRBV5-1,TRBJ2-6,-,CASSLEGRGANVLTF,TGCGCCAGCAGCTTGGAGGGGCGAGGGGCCAACGTCCTGACTTTC